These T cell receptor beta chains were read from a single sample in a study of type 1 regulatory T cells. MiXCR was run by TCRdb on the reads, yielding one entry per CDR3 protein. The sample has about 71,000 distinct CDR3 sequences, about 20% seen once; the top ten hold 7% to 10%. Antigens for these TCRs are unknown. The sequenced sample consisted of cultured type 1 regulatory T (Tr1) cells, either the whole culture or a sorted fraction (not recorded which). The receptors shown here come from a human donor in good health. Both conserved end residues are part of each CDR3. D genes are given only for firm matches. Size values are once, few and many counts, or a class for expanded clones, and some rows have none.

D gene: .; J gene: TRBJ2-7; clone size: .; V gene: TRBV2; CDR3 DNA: TGTGCCAGCGAAGAGGGGACACTGAGGGCCTACGAGCAGTACTTC; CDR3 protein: CASEEGTLRAYEQYF
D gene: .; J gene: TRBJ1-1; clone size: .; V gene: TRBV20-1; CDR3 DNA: TGCAGTGCTAGGGGTCAGCGGGGGAACACTGAAGCTTTCTTT; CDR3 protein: CSARGQRGNTEAFF
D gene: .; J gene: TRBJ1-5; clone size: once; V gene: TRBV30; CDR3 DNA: TGTGCCTGGGGGCCCCGAGGCAATCAGCCCCAGCATTTT; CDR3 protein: CAWGPRGNQPQHF
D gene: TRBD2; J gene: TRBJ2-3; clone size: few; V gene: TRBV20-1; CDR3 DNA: TGCAGTGCTAGACTAGCGGGAGGGTGGGATACGCAGTATTTT; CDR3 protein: CSARLAGGWDTQYF
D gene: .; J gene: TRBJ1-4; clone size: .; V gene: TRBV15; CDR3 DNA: TGTGCCACCAGCAGAGATTACGGGGGACCTAATGAAAAACTGTTTTTT; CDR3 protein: CATSRDYGGPNEKLFF
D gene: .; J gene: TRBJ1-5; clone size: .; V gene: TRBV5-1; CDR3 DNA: TGCGCCAGCAGCTTGGGATGGGGAGATCAGCCCCAGCATTTT; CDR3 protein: CASSLGWGDQPQHF
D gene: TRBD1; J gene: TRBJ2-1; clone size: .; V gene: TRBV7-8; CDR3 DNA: TGTGCCAGCAGCTACCGGGACAGCCAGTACAATGAGCAGTTCTTC; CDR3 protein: CASSYRDSQYNEQFF
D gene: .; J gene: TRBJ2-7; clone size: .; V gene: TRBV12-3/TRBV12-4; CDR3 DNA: TGTGCCAGCAGTTTACAACAGGGTGGGTACGAGCAGTACTTC; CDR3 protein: CASSLQQGGYEQYF
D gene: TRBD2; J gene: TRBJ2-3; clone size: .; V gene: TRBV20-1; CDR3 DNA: TGCAGTGCCCTCCCAGGTAGCGGGAGAGTAGATACGCAGTATTTT; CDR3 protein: CSALPGSGRVDTQYF
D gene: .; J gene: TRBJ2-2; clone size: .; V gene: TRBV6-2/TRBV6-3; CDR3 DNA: TGTGCCAGCAGTTTCGCGAACACCGGGGAGCTGTTTTTT; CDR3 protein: CASSFANTGELFF
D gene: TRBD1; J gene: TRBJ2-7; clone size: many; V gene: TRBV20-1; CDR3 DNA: TGCAGTGCTCTACGACAGGGCTCCTACGAGCAGTACTTC; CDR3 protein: CSALRQGSYEQYF
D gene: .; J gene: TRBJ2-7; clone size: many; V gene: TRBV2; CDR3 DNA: TGTGCCAGCAGCGATTATGGCTACGAGCAGTACTTC; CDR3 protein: CASSDYGYEQYF